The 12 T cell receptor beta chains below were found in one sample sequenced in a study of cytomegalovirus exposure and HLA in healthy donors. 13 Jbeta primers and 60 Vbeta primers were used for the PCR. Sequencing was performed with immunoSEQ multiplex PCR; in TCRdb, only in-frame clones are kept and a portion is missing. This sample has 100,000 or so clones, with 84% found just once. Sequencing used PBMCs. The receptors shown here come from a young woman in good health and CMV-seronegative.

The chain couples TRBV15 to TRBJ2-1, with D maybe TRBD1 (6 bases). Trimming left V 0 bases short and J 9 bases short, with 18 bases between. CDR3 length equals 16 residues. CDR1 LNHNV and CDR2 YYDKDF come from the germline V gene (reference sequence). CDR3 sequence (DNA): TGTGCCACCAGCAGAGATCTGACAGGCGGGTGGGTTGAGCAGTTCTTC. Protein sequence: CATSRDLTGGWVEQFF.

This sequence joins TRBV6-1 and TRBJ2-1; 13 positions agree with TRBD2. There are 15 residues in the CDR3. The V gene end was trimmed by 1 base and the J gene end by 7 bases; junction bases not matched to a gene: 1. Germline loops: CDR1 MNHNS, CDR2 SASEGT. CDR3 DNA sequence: TGTGCCAGCAGTGAAGGGACTAGCGGGAGTAATGAGCAGTTCTTC. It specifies CASSEGTSGSNEQFF.

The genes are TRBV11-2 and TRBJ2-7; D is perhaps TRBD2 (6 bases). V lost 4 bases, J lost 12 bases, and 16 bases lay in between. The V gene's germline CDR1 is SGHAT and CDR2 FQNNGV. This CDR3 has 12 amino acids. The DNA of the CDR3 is TGTGCCAGCAGCTCCCGTGGGTGGGGACTGTACTTC. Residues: CASSSRGWGLYF.

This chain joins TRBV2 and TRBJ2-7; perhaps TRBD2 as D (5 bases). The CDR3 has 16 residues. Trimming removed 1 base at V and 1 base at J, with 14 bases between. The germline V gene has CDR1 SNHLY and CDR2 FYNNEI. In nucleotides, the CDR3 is TGTGCCAGCAGTGAAGTCGCGGACCTAGCTTCCTACGAGCAGTACTTC. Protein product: CASSEVADLASYEQYF.

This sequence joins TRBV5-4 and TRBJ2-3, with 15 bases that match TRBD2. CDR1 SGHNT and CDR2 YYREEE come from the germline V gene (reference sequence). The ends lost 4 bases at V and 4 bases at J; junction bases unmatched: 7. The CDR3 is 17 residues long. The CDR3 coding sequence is TGTGCCAGCAGCGGCTGGACTAGCGGGAGGGGTCCAGATACGCAGTATTTT. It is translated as CASSGWTSGRGPDTQYF. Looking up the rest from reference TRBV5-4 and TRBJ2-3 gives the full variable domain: ETGVTQSPTHLIKTRGQQVTLRCSSQSGHNTVSWYQQALGQGPQFIFQYYREEENGRGNFPPRFSGLQFPNYSSELNVNALELDDSALYLCASSGWTSGRGPDTQYFGPGTRLTVL.

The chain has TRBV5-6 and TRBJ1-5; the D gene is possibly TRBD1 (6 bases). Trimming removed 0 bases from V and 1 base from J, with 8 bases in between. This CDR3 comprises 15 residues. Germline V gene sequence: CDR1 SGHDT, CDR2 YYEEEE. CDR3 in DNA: TGTGCCAGCAGCTTGGCAGGGGTGAGCAATCAGCCCCAGCATTTT. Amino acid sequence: CASSLAGVSNQPQHF. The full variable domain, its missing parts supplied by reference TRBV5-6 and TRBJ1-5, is DAGVTQSPTHLIKTRGQQVTLRCSPKSGHDTVSWYQQALGQGPQFIFQYYEEEERQRGNFPDRFSGHQFPNYSSELNVNALLLGDSALYLCASSLAGVSNQPQHFGDGTRLSIL.

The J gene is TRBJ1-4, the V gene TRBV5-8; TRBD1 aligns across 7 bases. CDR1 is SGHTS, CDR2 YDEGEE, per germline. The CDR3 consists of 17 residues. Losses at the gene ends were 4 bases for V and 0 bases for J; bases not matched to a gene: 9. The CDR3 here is CASSLGTVPATNEKLFF. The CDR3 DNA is TGTGCCAGCAGCCTTGGGACAGTCCCTGCAACTAATGAAAAACTGTTTTTT. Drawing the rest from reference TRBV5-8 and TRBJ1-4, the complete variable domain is EAGVTQSPTHLIKTRGQQATLRCSPISGHTSVYWYQQALGLGLQFLLWYDEGEERNRGNFPPRFSGRQFPNYSSELNVNALELEDSALYLCASSLGTVPATNEKLFFGSGTQLSVL.

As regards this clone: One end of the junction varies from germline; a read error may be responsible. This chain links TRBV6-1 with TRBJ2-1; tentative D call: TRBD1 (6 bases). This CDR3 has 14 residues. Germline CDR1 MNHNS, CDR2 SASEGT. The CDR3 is CAGSTGTTYNEQFF. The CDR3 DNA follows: TGTGCCGGCAGTACCGGGACAACGTACAATGAGCAGTTCTTC.

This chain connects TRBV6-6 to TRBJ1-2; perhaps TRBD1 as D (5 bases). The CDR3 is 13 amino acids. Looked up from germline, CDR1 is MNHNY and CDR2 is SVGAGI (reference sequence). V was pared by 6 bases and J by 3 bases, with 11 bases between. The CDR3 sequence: CASRHDSDYGYTF. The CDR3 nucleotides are TGTGCCAGCAGACACGACAGTGACTATGGCTACACCTTC.

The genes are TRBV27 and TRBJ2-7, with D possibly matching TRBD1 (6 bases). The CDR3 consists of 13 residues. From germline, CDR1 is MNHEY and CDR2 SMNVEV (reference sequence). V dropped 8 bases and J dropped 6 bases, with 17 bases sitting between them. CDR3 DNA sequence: TGTGCCAGCCGCCTCCATCTGGGGGCCGAGCAGTACTTC. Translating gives CASRLHLGAEQYF.

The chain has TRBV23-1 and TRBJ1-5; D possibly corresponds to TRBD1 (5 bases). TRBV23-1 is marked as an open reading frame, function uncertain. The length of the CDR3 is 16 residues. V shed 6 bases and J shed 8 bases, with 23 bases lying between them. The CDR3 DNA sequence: TGCGCCAGCAGCTCCCGGGAGACAACACAAGGGGAGCCCCAGCATTTT. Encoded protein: CASSSRETTQGEPQHF.

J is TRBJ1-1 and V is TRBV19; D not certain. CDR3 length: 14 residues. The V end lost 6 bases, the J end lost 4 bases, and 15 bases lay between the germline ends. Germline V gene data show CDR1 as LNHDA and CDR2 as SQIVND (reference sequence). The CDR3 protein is CASSLSRPSTEAFF. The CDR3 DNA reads TGTGCCAGTAGCCTATCGCGACCTAGCACTGAAGCTTTCTTT.